A single sample gave rise to the 6 T cell receptor beta chains below, sequenced in a study of metastatic and nonmetastatic thyroid tumors. TCRdb re-called the PCR reads via MiXCR. The sample lists about 20,000 clones, 9.5% to 15% occurring once. Patients were all untreated before their thyroid surgery. What was sequenced was blood. These receptor sequences come from a male donor with papillary thyroid cancer or a benign thyroid nodule (not recorded which). Some clones in this sample may be carry-over from other donors' samples.

This clone is medium-sized by share. The chain recombines TRBV28 with TRBJ2-3; TRBD1 or TRBD2 may be the D gene (5 bases each). From germline, CDR1 is MDHEN and CDR2 SYDVKM. V shed 7 bases and J shed 7 bases, with 18 bases lying between them. The CDR3 is 14 amino acids. The CDR3 reads CASTGTLKVYTQYF. Written as DNA, the CDR3 is TGTGCCAGCACCGGGACCCTAAAAGTTTATACGCAGTATTTT.

V is TRBV10-1 and J is TRBJ1-1, with D possibly TRBD1 on 5 matching bases. The CDR3 is made up of 14 amino acids. Per the germline V gene, CDR1 is WNHNN and CDR2 is SYGVQD (reference sequence). V lost 5 bases and J lost 1, with 11 bases in between. The CDR3 coding sequence is TGCGCCAGCAGTCGGGGCAGGGCGAACACTGAAGCTTTCTTT. Its translation is CASSRGRANTEAFF.

The chain carries TRBV24-1 and TRBJ2-1; 8 bases map to TRBD1. This CDR3 is built from 16 residues. Germline trimming cut 2 bases from V and 5 bases from J; bases unmatched to any gene: 7. Per germline, CDR1 KGHDR and CDR2 SFDVKD. The CDR3 DNA reads as TGTGCCACCAGTGATTCCGACAGGGGAAGGGACAATGAGCAGTTCTTC. Translation: CATSDSDRGRDNEQFF.

This clone came up many times. The chain has TRBV20-1 and TRBJ1-4; D is unresolved. Germline CDR1 reads DFQATT; CDR2 reads SNEGSKA (reference sequence). V lost 5 bases to trimming and J lost 0 bases, with 7 bases between them. The CDR3 is made up of 13 amino acids. The CDR3 is CSALRATNEKLFF. CDR3 DNA: TGCAGTGCTTTGAGAGCAACTAATGAAAAACTGTTTTTT.

This clone has ten or more counts. Just one base apart from a much larger clone, this may be a read error. The CDR3 region has the DNA TGTGCCAGCAGTCTGACACTTAACTATGACTACACCTTC. This gives the protein CASSLTLNYDYTF. The V and J genes are TRBV27 and TRBJ1-2; no reliable D call. Germline V gene sequence: CDR1 MNHEY, CDR2 SMNVEV (reference sequence). This CDR3 has 13 amino acids.

This clone came up many times. The chain carries TRBV20-1 and TRBJ1-2; maybe TRBD1 (6 bases). This CDR3 contains 14 residues. The germline gives CDR1 DFQATT, CDR2 SNEGSKA (reference sequence). With 4 bases removed from V and 5 bases from J, the gap between germline ends came to 17 bases. The CDR3 loop is CSAITGHSGYGYTF. CDR3 bases: TGCAGTGCTATTACAGGGCATTCGGGGTATGGCTACACCTTC.